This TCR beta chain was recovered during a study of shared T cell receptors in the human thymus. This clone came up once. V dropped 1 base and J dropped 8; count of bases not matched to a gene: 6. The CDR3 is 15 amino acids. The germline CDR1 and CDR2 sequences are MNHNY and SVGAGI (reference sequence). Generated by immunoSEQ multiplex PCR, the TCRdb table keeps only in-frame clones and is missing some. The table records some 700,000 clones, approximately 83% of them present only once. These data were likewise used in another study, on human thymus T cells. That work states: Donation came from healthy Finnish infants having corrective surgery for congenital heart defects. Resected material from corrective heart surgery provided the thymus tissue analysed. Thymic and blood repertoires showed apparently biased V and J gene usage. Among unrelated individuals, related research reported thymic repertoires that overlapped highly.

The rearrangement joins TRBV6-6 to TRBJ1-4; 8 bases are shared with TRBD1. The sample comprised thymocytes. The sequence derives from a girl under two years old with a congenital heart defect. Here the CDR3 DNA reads TGTGCCAGCAGTTACTTGGACAGGGCCAACGAAAAACTGTTTTTT. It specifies CASSYLDRANEKLFF.